A selection of T cell receptor beta chains follows, all from one sample in a study of shared clonotypes between healthy human individuals. Measured with immunoSEQ multiplex PCR; TCRdb has only the in-frame clones, and not every one. Here the sample spans 2 million to 2.5 million clones, over 90% being singletons. Material for sequencing was naive CD4+ T cells from PBMCs. These TCRs come from a man aged 18 to 30 in good health. Some clones in this sample may be carry-over from other donors' samples. Both conserved end residues are part of each CDR3. Fields, in order: D gene, J gene, clone size, V gene, CDR3 DNA, CDR3 protein. The D gene is left open where the match is weak. For some rows the clone size is stated as once, few or many, or as a class when expanded; others skip it.

D gene: .; J gene: TRBJ1-3; clone size: .; V gene: TRBV21-1; CDR3 DNA: TGTGCCAGCAGCAAAGCGCCGTGGCCTTCTGGAAACACCATATATTTT; CDR3 protein: CASSKAPWPSGNTIYF
D gene: TRBD1; J gene: TRBJ1-4; clone size: .; V gene: TRBV2; CDR3 DNA: TGTGCCAGCGGCCGGGACAGATTTAATGAAAAACTGTTTTTT; CDR3 protein: CASGRDRFNEKLFF
D gene: .; J gene: TRBJ1-2; clone size: .; V gene: TRBV4-1; CDR3 DNA: TGCGCCAGCAGCCAACAGGCGAACTATGGCTACACCTTC; CDR3 protein: CASSQQANYGYTF
D gene: TRBD1; J gene: TRBJ1-2; clone size: .; V gene: TRBV10-1; CDR3 DNA: TGCGCCAGCAGCAAGACAGGGACTAACTATGGCTACACCTTC; CDR3 protein: CASSKTGTNYGYTF
D gene: TRBD2; J gene: TRBJ2-3; clone size: .; V gene: TRBV6-1; CDR3 DNA: TGTGCCAGCAGTGAATGGAGAACTAGCGGGGGCGCAGATACGCAGTATTTT; CDR3 protein: CASSEWRTSGGADTQYF
D gene: .; J gene: TRBJ1-2; clone size: .; V gene: TRBV27; CDR3 DNA: TGTGCCAGCAGCGTAACGGGGTTTGGTGGCTACACCTTC; CDR3 protein: CASSVTGFGGYTF
D gene: .; J gene: TRBJ2-3; clone size: .; V gene: TRBV7-3; CDR3 DNA: TGTGCCAGCAGCTTAGATTCGGATACGCAGTATTTT; CDR3 protein: CASSLDSDTQYF
D gene: TRBD1; J gene: TRBJ2-2; clone size: .; V gene: TRBV29-1; CDR3 DNA: TGCAGCGCCGGGACAGGGGCGGACACCGGGGAGCTGTTTTTT; CDR3 protein: CSAGTGADTGELFF
D gene: .; J gene: TRBJ2-7; clone size: once; V gene: TRBV5-6; CDR3 DNA: TGTGCCAGCAGCTCCTCCGGATTGGGCGAGCAGTACTTC; CDR3 protein: CASSSSGLGEQYF
D gene: .; J gene: TRBJ2-2; clone size: few; V gene: TRBV19; CDR3 DNA: TGTGCCAGTAGTATGTCCAGGCTTGCCACCGGGGAGCTGTTTTTT; CDR3 protein: CASSMSRLATGELFF
D gene: .; J gene: TRBJ2-7; clone size: .; V gene: TRBV15; CDR3 DNA: TGTGCCACCAGCTTAGGATATTCCTACGAGCAGTACTTC; CDR3 protein: CATSLGYSYEQYF
D gene: .; J gene: TRBJ2-7; clone size: once; V gene: TRBV5-1; CDR3 DNA: TGCGCCAGCAGCTTGTTGTCAGAAACCTACGAGCAGTACTTC; CDR3 protein: CASSLLSETYEQYF
D gene: .; J gene: TRBJ1-2; clone size: .; V gene: TRBV6-5; CDR3 DNA: TGTGCCAGCACCCCCAGGACAGACTCCTATGGCTACACCTTC; CDR3 protein: CASTPRTDSYGYTF
D gene: .; J gene: TRBJ2-6; clone size: .; V gene: TRBV7-3; CDR3 DNA: TGTGCCAGCAGCTTAAGGTCGATGGCCCTCAGCTCTGGGGCCAACGTCCTGACTTTC; CDR3 protein: CASSLRSMALSSGANVLTF
D gene: .; J gene: TRBJ2-5; clone size: .; V gene: TRBV6-6; CDR3 DNA: TGTGCCACCTCCAGGGTCCAAGAGACCCAGTACTTC; CDR3 protein: CATSRVQETQYF
D gene: .; J gene: TRBJ2-7; clone size: .; V gene: TRBV28; CDR3 DNA: TGTGCCAGCAGTTTATGGGCTCGGACCAAGCCCTACGAGCAGTACTTC; CDR3 protein: CASSLWARTKPYEQYF
D gene: TRBD2; J gene: TRBJ2-1; clone size: .; V gene: TRBV28; CDR3 DNA: TGTGCCAGCAGTTCCCAACGAAGCGGGGGCCGTCACAATGAGCAGTTCTTC; CDR3 protein: CASSSQRSGGRHNEQFF
D gene: TRBD2; J gene: TRBJ2-1; clone size: .; V gene: TRBV27; CDR3 DNA: TGTGCCAGCAGTTTCTCCTCGAATCGCGAGACTAGCGGGAGTATTCATGAGCAGTTCTTC; CDR3 protein: CASSFSSNRETSGSIHEQFF
D gene: .; J gene: TRBJ2-7; clone size: .; V gene: TRBV10-3; CDR3 DNA: TGTGCCATCAGTGAGTCATATGGAGGGTCCCCCTCACCGTACGAGCAGTACTTC; CDR3 protein: CAISESYGGSPSPYEQYF
D gene: .; J gene: TRBJ1-2; clone size: .; V gene: TRBV28; CDR3 DNA: TGTGCCAGCAGTTTGGGGTCAGGGAGGTGGTATGGCTACACCTTC; CDR3 protein: CASSLGSGRWYGYTF
D gene: .; J gene: TRBJ2-3; clone size: .; V gene: TRBV27; CDR3 DNA: TGTGCCAGCAGTAGGTCAGATACGCAGTATTTT; CDR3 protein: CASSRSDTQYF
D gene: TRBD2; J gene: TRBJ2-7; clone size: .; V gene: TRBV7-2; CDR3 DNA: TGTGCCAGCAGCTTAGCCGGGACTAGTAACGAGCAGTACTTC; CDR3 protein: CASSLAGTSNEQYF
D gene: .; J gene: TRBJ1-2; clone size: .; V gene: TRBV5-6; CDR3 DNA: TGTGCCAGCAGCTGGGGTGGGGGTCCGTATGGCTACACCTTC; CDR3 protein: CASSWGGGPYGYTF
D gene: .; J gene: TRBJ2-1; clone size: .; V gene: TRBV5-4; CDR3 DNA: TGTGCCAGCAGCCCACAGGCCCCGAATGAGCAGTTCTTC; CDR3 protein: CASSPQAPNEQFF
D gene: .; J gene: TRBJ1-2; clone size: .; V gene: TRBV30; CDR3 DNA: TGTGCCTGGAGTGTACGGGCCCTGTCGGGTCTCTACTATGGCTACACCTTC; CDR3 protein: CAWSVRALSGLYYGYTF
D gene: .; J gene: TRBJ1-1; clone size: .; V gene: TRBV4-3; CDR3 DNA: TGCGCCAGCAGCCAAGAGGCCAACACTGAAGCTTTCTTT; CDR3 protein: CASSQEANTEAFF
D gene: TRBD2; J gene: TRBJ2-7; clone size: .; V gene: TRBV28; CDR3 DNA: TGTGCCAGCAGTCCAGGGGGCGGGACTAGCGGGTCCCTGTGGTACGAGCAGTACTTC; CDR3 protein: CASSPGGGTSGSLWYEQYF
D gene: .; J gene: TRBJ1-2; clone size: .; V gene: TRBV18; CDR3 DNA: TGTGCCAGCTCCCGGGGGGTTGCCTATGGCTACACCTTC; CDR3 protein: CASSRGVAYGYTF
D gene: TRBD2; J gene: TRBJ2-2; clone size: .; V gene: TRBV14; CDR3 DNA: TGTGCCAGCAGACTAGCGGGGATGAACACCGGGGAGCTGTTTTTT; CDR3 protein: CASRLAGMNTGELFF
D gene: .; J gene: TRBJ1-1; clone size: .; V gene: TRBV5-1; CDR3 DNA: TGCGCCAGCAGCACCCAGGGGCAACGTGGGTACACTGAAGCTTTCTTT; CDR3 protein: CASSTQGQRGYTEAFF
D gene: TRBD1; J gene: TRBJ2-7; clone size: .; V gene: TRBV10-3; CDR3 DNA: TGTGCCATCAGTGGAAAAAGACCGGGACAGGGAACCCCCTACGAGCAGTACTTC; CDR3 protein: CAISGKRPGQGTPYEQYF
D gene: .; J gene: TRBJ2-7; clone size: few; V gene: TRBV5-1; CDR3 DNA: TGCGCCAGCAGCCAAGGAGGTAGCTCCTACGAGCAGTACTTC; CDR3 protein: CASSQGGSSYEQYF
D gene: .; J gene: TRBJ2-6; clone size: .; V gene: TRBV29-1; CDR3 DNA: TGCAGCGTTGACGGGGCGTCTGGGGCCAACGTCCTGACTTTC; CDR3 protein: CSVDGASGANVLTF
D gene: .; J gene: TRBJ2-5; clone size: .; V gene: TRBV28; CDR3 DNA: TGTGCCAGCAGTTCTACAACCCGGTATGAGACCCAGTACTTC; CDR3 protein: CASSSTTRYETQYF
D gene: TRBD1; J gene: TRBJ2-7; clone size: .; V gene: TRBV2; CDR3 DNA: TGTGCCAGCAGCTTGAAGACAGGGGGCGAGCAGTACTTC; CDR3 protein: CASSLKTGGEQYF
D gene: TRBD2; J gene: TRBJ2-3; clone size: once; V gene: TRBV28; CDR3 DNA: TGTGCCAGCAGTTTGGGCGGGAGGCCAGATACGCAGTATTTT; CDR3 protein: CASSLGGRPDTQYF
D gene: .; J gene: TRBJ2-5; clone size: .; V gene: TRBV7-9; CDR3 DNA: TGTGCCAGCAGCCCCCAGGGGAAAGAGACCCAGTACTTC; CDR3 protein: CASSPQGKETQYF
D gene: TRBD2; J gene: TRBJ2-3; clone size: .; V gene: TRBV10-3; CDR3 DNA: TGTGCCATCAGCTCTAGCGGGAGTACAGATACGCAGTATTTT; CDR3 protein: CAISSSGSTDTQYF
D gene: .; J gene: TRBJ1-5; clone size: .; V gene: TRBV7-8; CDR3 DNA: TGTGCCAGCACCCTGGTAGGCAATCAGCCCCAGCATTTT; CDR3 protein: CASTLVGNQPQHF
D gene: .; J gene: TRBJ1-3; clone size: .; V gene: TRBV5-4; CDR3 DNA: TGTGCCAGCAGCTTGGGGGACAGAAACACCATATATTTT; CDR3 protein: CASSLGDRNTIYF
D gene: .; J gene: TRBJ1-1; clone size: few; V gene: TRBV15; CDR3 DNA: TGTGCCACAGCGCTGGGGTATCGCACTGAAGCTTTCTTT; CDR3 protein: CATALGYRTEAFF
D gene: TRBD2; J gene: TRBJ2-3; clone size: .; V gene: TRBV27; CDR3 DNA: TGTGCCAGCAGTACCCACCTAGCGGGAGTGGTTACGCAGTATTTT; CDR3 protein: CASSTHLAGVVTQYF
D gene: .; J gene: TRBJ2-7; clone size: .; V gene: TRBV30; CDR3 DNA: TGTGCTGGGGAGGGGACATCATCCTACGAGCAGTACTTC; CDR3 protein: CAGEGTSSYEQYF
D gene: .; J gene: TRBJ2-7; clone size: .; V gene: TRBV9; CDR3 DNA: TGTGCCAGCAGCGTAGTGGCTTCGGGGGAGCAGTACTTC; CDR3 protein: CASSVVASGEQYF
D gene: .; J gene: TRBJ2-1; clone size: .; V gene: TRBV4-3; CDR3 DNA: TGCGCCAGCAGCCAAGAGCTCTTCTCCTACAATGAGCAGTTCTTC; CDR3 protein: CASSQELFSYNEQFF
D gene: .; J gene: TRBJ2-3; clone size: .; V gene: TRBV29-1; CDR3 DNA: TGCAGCGTTGAAGAAGGGGGTACAGATACGCAGTATTTT; CDR3 protein: CSVEEGGTDTQYF
D gene: TRBD1; J gene: TRBJ2-7; clone size: .; V gene: TRBV5-1; CDR3 DNA: TGCGCCAGCAGCTTGCAGGGGGCGGATAACGGCGGCGAGCAGTACTTC; CDR3 protein: CASSLQGADNGGEQYF
D gene: TRBD2; J gene: TRBJ2-1; clone size: once; V gene: TRBV28; CDR3 DNA: TGTGCCAGCAGGGAGCGGGAGGGGTCCTACAATGAGCAGTTCTTC; CDR3 protein: CASREREGSYNEQFF
D gene: .; J gene: TRBJ1-4; clone size: .; V gene: TRBV5-6; CDR3 DNA: TGTGCCAGCAGCTTAGGATCAACTAATGAAAAACTGTTTTTT; CDR3 protein: CASSLGSTNEKLFF
D gene: .; J gene: TRBJ2-7; clone size: .; V gene: TRBV7-3; CDR3 DNA: TGTGCCAGCGCCCTCGAGGACTCGACCGAGCAGTACTTC; CDR3 protein: CASALEDSTEQYF
D gene: .; J gene: TRBJ1-5; clone size: .; V gene: TRBV28; CDR3 DNA: TGTGCCAGCAGCCAAGGGACGGTCAATCAGCCCCAGCATTTT; CDR3 protein: CASSQGTVNQPQHF
D gene: .; J gene: TRBJ2-2; clone size: .; V gene: TRBV7-7; CDR3 DNA: TGTGCCACCCAGGATTACACCGGGGAGCTGTTTTTT; CDR3 protein: CATQDYTGELFF
D gene: .; J gene: TRBJ2-7; clone size: .; V gene: TRBV5-4; CDR3 DNA: TGTGCCAGCACCTCGAACGGGGACCCCTACGAGCAGTACTTC; CDR3 protein: CASTSNGDPYEQYF
D gene: .; J gene: TRBJ2-7; clone size: once; V gene: TRBV7-3; CDR3 DNA: TGTGCCAGCAGCTCCAGGTACGGGACGTCGGGCTACGAGCAGTACTTC; CDR3 protein: CASSSRYGTSGYEQYF
D gene: .; J gene: TRBJ1-1; clone size: .; V gene: TRBV5-3; CDR3 DNA: TGTGCCAGAAGCTTGGGACCCCGGGGGTGCGCTGAAGCTTTCTTT; CDR3 protein: CARSLGPRGCAEAFF
D gene: TRBD1; J gene: TRBJ2-2; clone size: .; V gene: TRBV11-2; CDR3 DNA: TGTGCCAGCGACAGGGGGCTGCGTTCGGGCACCGGGGAGCTGTTTTTT; CDR3 protein: CASDRGLRSGTGELFF
D gene: .; J gene: TRBJ2-2; clone size: .; V gene: TRBV10-3; CDR3 DNA: TGTGCCATCAGTGGTGGCACTTCGAACACCGGGGAGCTGTTTTTT; CDR3 protein: CAISGGTSNTGELFF
D gene: .; J gene: TRBJ2-1; clone size: .; V gene: TRBV6-1; CDR3 DNA: TGTGCCAGCAGTGAAGGCGAGGGGGTGGACAGCCCTCTATTAGAATACTACAATGAGCAGTTCTTC; CDR3 protein: CASSEGEGVDSPLLEYYNEQFF